Below are 17 T cell receptor beta chains sequenced from a single sample in a study of T cells after yellow fever vaccination. TCRdb used MiXCR to reprocess the 5' RACE reads, holding one entry per CDR3 protein. The sample includes 300,000 to 400,000 distinct CDR3 sequences, roughly 4.3% of them seen just once. The sequenced sample was PBMCs, obtained 5 days after the yellow fever booster vaccination. The source is a man aged 18 to 29 who received the YFV17D yellow fever vaccine.

This clonotype has a count of ten or more. The chain employs TRBV18 and TRBJ1-1, with D hard to call. The V and J ends lost 2 bases and 0 bases respectively, with 13 bases between them. The CDR3 sequence is 16 residues long. Germline CDR1 reads KGHSH; CDR2 reads LQKENI. The CDR3 DNA follows: TGTGCCAGCTCACCATCCCGTGCCGCATTGAACACTGAAGCTTTCTTT. The encoded protein is CASSPSRAALNTEAFF.

This clonotype was detected many times. The rearrangement uses TRBV4-1 and TRBJ1-1; a possible D gene is TRBD1 (6 bases). Germline assignment: CDR1 MGHRA and CDR2 YSYEKL. The CDR3 has 14 residues. The ends were cut back, 1 base at V and 4 bases at J, with 10 bases in the middle. CDR3: CASSQGGGGTEAFF. CDR3 coding DNA: TGCGCCAGCAGCCAAGGAGGGGGGGGCACTGAAGCTTTCTTT.

This clonotype showed up just a few times. The chain carries TRBV24-1 and TRBJ2-1, with D perhaps matching TRBD2 (5 bases). Germline V gives CDR1 KGHDR, CDR2 SFDVKD. This CDR3 region has 16 residues. V shed 4 bases and J shed 4 bases, with 16 bases lying between them. The CDR3 region is CATSDPSGPFYNEQFF. CDR3 bases: TGTGCCACCAGTGACCCAAGCGGACCGTTTTACAATGAGCAGTTCTTC.

As concerns this clonotype: Mismatch with germline at one junction end may stem from a read error. This chain's CDR3 is CGSSLGSGTGRYGYTF. DNA of the CDR3: TGTGGCAGCAGCTTAGGATCCGGGACAGGGCGCTATGGCTACACCTTC. The gene calls are TRBV7-2 and TRBJ1-2; 9 bases are shared with TRBD1. The CDR3 spans 16 residues. In germline, CDR1 is SGHTA, CDR2 FQGNSA.

This clonotype came up a few times. The chain joins TRBV3-1 to TRBJ2-1, with 12 bases identical to TRBD2. The V gene's germline CDR1 is LGHDT and CDR2 YNNKEL (reference sequence). The junction had 14 bases not matched to a gene; V was cut back by 2 bases and J by 9 bases. This CDR3 is 18 amino acids long. CDR3 protein: CASSQRLAGGLRLGEQFF. For the CDR3, the DNA is TGTGCCAGCAGCCAACGGCTAGCGGGGGGGCTGCGGCTTGGTGAGCAGTTCTTC.

V gene TRBV5-1 combines with J gene TRBJ2-5; D call uncertain. The germline V gene has CDR1 SGHRS and CDR2 YFSETQ. This CDR3 is 14 amino acids long. V was cut by 0 bases and J by 5 bases, with 11 bases left in between. CDR3 amino acids: CASSLAWAEETQYF. The CDR3 DNA follows: TGCGCCAGCAGCTTGGCCTGGGCTGAGGAGACCCAGTACTTC.

V usage is TRBV9 and J usage is TRBJ2-2; D gene unclear. This CDR3 is built from 12 residues. Germline V gives CDR1 SGDLS, CDR2 YYNGEE. V was pared by 0 bases and J by 5 bases, with 2 bases between. This CDR3 reads CASSVETGELFF. The CDR3 bases are TGTGCCAGCAGCGTAGAGACCGGGGAGCTGTTTTTT. Based on the CDR3 plus reference TRBV9 and TRBJ2-2, the full variable domain is DSGVTQTPKHLITATGQRVTLRCSPRSGDLSVYWYQQSLDQGLQFLIQYYNGEERAKGNILERFSAQQFPDLHSELNLSSLELGDSALYFCASSVETGELFFGEGSRLTVL.

This clonotype has more than one count but fewer than ten. This chain uses TRBV4-3 with TRBJ2-3, with D hard to call. Germline-derived CDR1 and CDR2 are LGHNA and YSLEER. Between the trimmed V and J ends, which lost 1 base and 1 base, there was a span of 9 bases. CDR3 length equals 15 residues. The CDR3 DNA is TGCGCCAGCAGCCAAGCCCCTCCGGGCACAGATACGCAGTATTTT. It yields the protein CASSQAPPGTDTQYF.

The genes are TRBV7-9 and TRBJ2-2, with a tentative D call TRBD2 (7 bases). This CDR3 contains 15 residues. V was cut by 4 bases and J by 0 bases, with 9 bases left in between. The V gene's germline CDR1 is SEHNR and CDR2 FQNEAQ (reference sequence). The CDR3 loop reads CASSWGGPNTGELFF. CDR3 DNA: TGTGCCAGCAGCTGGGGGGGGCCGAACACCGGGGAGCTGTTTTTT.

This clonotype was seen a handful of times. The rearrangement links TRBV20-1 to TRBJ2-3, with 7 bases identical to TRBD2. V shed 3 bases and J 0 bases; nucleotides not matched to a gene: 3. The CDR3 extends over 14 amino acids. The germline gives CDR1 DFQATT, CDR2 SNEGSKA (reference sequence). The CDR3 protein is CSASGAGSTDTQYF. CDR3 coding DNA: TGCAGTGCTAGCGGAGCGGGGAGCACAGATACGCAGTATTTT.

This clonotype has a handful of counts. The chain carries TRBV12-3 or TRBV12-4 and TRBJ1-1; unclear D gene. The CDR3 consists of 14 residues. Trimming removed 6 bases at V and 5 bases at J, with 16 bases between. CDR3 bases: TGTGCCAGCAGCCCTCTGGGCGACGGGACTGAAGCTTTCTTT. It codes for CASSPLGDGTEAFF.

V and J are TRBV5-1 and TRBJ1-1, with D tentatively TRBD1 (5 bases). CDR3 length equals 15 residues. Germline V gene data show CDR1 as SGHRS and CDR2 as YFSETQ. The ends were cut back, 0 bases at V and 1 base at J, with 10 bases in the middle. DNA for the CDR3: TGCGCCAGCAGCTTGGGGGGGTCCGAGAACACTGAAGCTTTCTTT. Amino acid sequence: CASSLGGSENTEAFF.

This chain links TRBV5-5 with TRBJ2-3; the match to TRBD1 covers 8 bases. The CDR3 covers 16 residues. From germline, CDR1 is SGHKS and CDR2 YYEKEE (reference sequence). J was trimmed by 2 bases and V by 0 bases; bases with no gene match: 5. The CDR3 spells CASSLGQGPLTDTQYF. In nucleotides, the CDR3 is TGTGCCAGCAGCTTGGGACAGGGGCCCCTCACAGATACGCAGTATTTT.

The rearrangement links TRBV6-1 to TRBJ1-1; D call uncertain. CDR1 is MNHNS and CDR2 is SASEGT in the germline V gene. V was clipped by 5 bases and J by 1 base, with 14 bases between them. This CDR3 contains 15 residues. CDR3 protein: CASSKEDGSNTEAFF. CDR3 nucleotides: TGTGCCAGCAGTAAAGAGGACGGTTCGAACACTGAAGCTTTCTTT.

This clonotype was found many times. This chain links TRBV20-1 with TRBJ2-5, with 9 bases matching TRBD2. This CDR3 is built from 15 residues. Germline CDR1 is DFQATT and CDR2 is SNEGSKA (reference sequence). With V trimmed by 5 bases and J by 5 bases, 12 bases remained unmatched. CDR3: CSAQLGGGARETQYF. DNA for the CDR3: TGCAGTGCTCAATTGGGCGGGGGGGCCCGGGAGACCCAGTACTTC.

This clonotype was detected only a few times. This chain joins TRBV2 and TRBJ2-1; TRBD2 aligns across 10 bases. The CDR3 contains 14 residues. J gave up 6 bases and V 7 bases, and 6 bases lay outside the gene matches. Looked up from germline, CDR1 is SNHLY and CDR2 is FYNNEI. The CDR3 bases are TGTGCCAGCACAACTAGCGGGGTGACCAATGAGCAGTTCTTC. Its protein product is CASTTSGVTNEQFF.

This rearrangement joins TRBV7-2 to TRBJ2-3; D may be TRBD1 (6 bases). Germline-derived CDR1 and CDR2 are SGHTA and FQGNSA. V lost 1 base and J lost 8, with 16 bases in between. The CDR3 consists of 15 residues. The CDR3 region is CASSLGTAAGGTQYF. The CDR3 DNA is TGTGCCAGCAGCTTAGGGACAGCAGCAGGTGGTACGCAGTATTTT.